The clone carrying this T cell receptor beta chain was counted only a few times. No antigen is known for it. The data originate from a study of T cells after yellow fever vaccination. General study results and limits: The appearance of a small share of clonotypes in both CD4 and CD8 compartments was observed. The presence of abundant clonotypes contaminating from the bulk population was possible in FACS-sorted repertoires.

TCRdb re-called the 5' RACE reads with MiXCR, one entry per CDR3 protein. The sample has around 500,000 distinct CDR3 sequences, just over 20% seen once; the top ten hold about 17%. Germline V CDR1 and CDR2: SEHNR, FQNEAQ (reference sequence). The CDR3 extends over 16 amino acids. The trim removed 7 bases at V and 1 base at J, leaving 10 bases unmatched. Source: PBMCs, taken 20 to 25 days after the first yellow fever vaccination. The chain joins TRBV7-9 to TRBJ1-1, with 9 positions matching TRBD1. This receptor was obtained from a man between 18 and 35 years old who received the YFV17D yellow fever vaccine. The DNA of the CDR3 is TGTGCCAGCATAAAAGACAGGGGGTTCTGGAACACTGAAGCTTTCTTT. Its protein is CASIKDRGFWNTEAFF.